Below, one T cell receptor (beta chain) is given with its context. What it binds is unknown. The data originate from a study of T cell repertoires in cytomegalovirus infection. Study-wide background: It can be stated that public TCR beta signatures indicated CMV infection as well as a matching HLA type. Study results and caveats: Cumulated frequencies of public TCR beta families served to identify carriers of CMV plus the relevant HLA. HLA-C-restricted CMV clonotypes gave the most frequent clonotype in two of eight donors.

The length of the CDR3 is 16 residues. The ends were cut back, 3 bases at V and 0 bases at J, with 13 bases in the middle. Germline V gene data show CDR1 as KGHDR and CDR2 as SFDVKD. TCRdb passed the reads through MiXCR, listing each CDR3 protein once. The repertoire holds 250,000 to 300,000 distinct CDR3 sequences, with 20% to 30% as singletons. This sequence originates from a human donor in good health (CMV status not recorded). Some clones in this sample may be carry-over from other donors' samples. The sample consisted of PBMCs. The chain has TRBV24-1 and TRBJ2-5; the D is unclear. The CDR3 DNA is TGTGCCACCAGTGATGCCCTAAACCCGTACCAAGAGACCCAGTACTTC. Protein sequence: CATSDALNPYQETQYF.